The T cell receptor (beta chain) under discussion was sequenced for a study of blood T cell repertoires in COVID-19. Background on the study: Samples of COVID-19 (acute and convalescent) were obtained from the United States, Italy and Spain.

A Seattle source enrolled patients during active infection and followed them longitudinally. Original processing methods: For nucleated cells, counts were estimated from reference gene primer amplification. Profiling relied on immunoSEQ multiplex PCR, and the TCRdb table lists in-frame clones only, not all of them. D and trimming come from the DNA, and the V and J calls and clone size come from that table. The data hold 270,000 or so clones, with 89% observed a single time. The V gene's germline CDR1 is SGHRS and CDR2 YFSETQ. The CDR3 sequence is 14 residues long. Trimming left V 4 bases short and J 0 bases short, with 9 bases between. This clone was found once.

The chain joins TRBV5-1 to TRBJ2-3; no firm D call. Material: peripheral blood. The source of this sequence is a woman aged 30 to 39 with COVID-19, enrolled during active disease. The CDR3 DNA is TGCGCCAGCAGCCTCTCACTAAGCACAGATACGCAGTATTTT. Translated: CASSLSLSTDTQYF.